Each of the 19 T cell receptor beta chains below was sequenced from the same sample in a study of cytomegalovirus exposure and HLA in healthy donors. The PCR had 60 Vbeta and 13 Jbeta primers. Sequenced by immunoSEQ multiplex PCR; TCRdb stores in-frame clones only, minus some. Here the sample spans some 98,000 clones, roughly three quarters being singletons. Specimen: PBMCs. The origin of the receptors is a female donor in good health and CMV-seronegative.

This sequence joins TRBV14 and TRBJ2-3, with D tentatively TRBD1 (6 bases). Germline lookup yields CDR1 SGHDN and CDR2 FVKESK. V was shortened by 2 bases and J by 6 bases, with 27 bases between the two germline ends. The CDR3 spans 19 residues. For the CDR3, the DNA is TGTGCCAGCAGCCAAAGAGGTACCCAGGGGCTAGCCGGCAGGGATACGCAGTATTTT. Its translation is CASSQRGTQGLAGRDTQYF.

The V call is TRBV10-1, the J call TRBJ1-5, with D uncertain. V lost 4 bases and J lost 2, with 15 bases in between. Germline-derived CDR1 and CDR2 are WNHNN and SYGVQD (reference sequence). CDR3 length: 16 residues. The CDR3 spells CASSVCHERGNQPQHF. The CDR3 bases are TGCGCCAGCAGTGTTTGCCACGAACGGGGCAATCAGCCCCAGCATTTT.

The genes are TRBV4-2 and TRBJ2-7; D may be TRBD1 (6 bases). Trimming left V 7 bases short and J 3 bases short, with 10 bases between. Germline-derived CDR1 and CDR2 are LGHNA and YNFKEQ. The CDR3 runs 12 residues. The CDR3: CASKGEFYEQYF. The DNA of the CDR3 is TGTGCCAGCAAGGGGGAGTTCTACGAGCAGTACTTC.

The rearrangement links TRBV7-3 to TRBJ2-5; TRBD1 agrees at 9 bases. CDR1 is SGHTA, CDR2 FQGTGA, per germline. J was trimmed by 7 bases and V by 4 bases; bases with no gene match: 10. The CDR3 covers 15 residues. CDR3 amino acids: CASSSSPGTGSTQYF. The CDR3 DNA reads TGTGCCAGCAGCTCAAGTCCCGGGACAGGGTCGACCCAGTACTTC.

A single count supports this clone. This chain uses TRBV29-1 with TRBJ1-2, with TRBD1 identical over 7 bases. The CDR3 is made up of 11 amino acids. The V segment lost 5 bases and the J segment 3 bases; nucleotides outside the gene matches: 0. CDR1 and CDR2 (germline): SQVTM, ANQGSEA. The CDR3 is CSVTGDYGYTF. In DNA form, the CDR3 reads TGCAGCGTTACAGGGGACTATGGCTACACCTTC.

V is TRBV10-3 and J is TRBJ2-2, with 7 nucleotides matching TRBD2. This CDR3 comprises 16 residues. The germline CDR1 and CDR2 sequences are ENHRY and SYGVKD. V lost 6 bases to trimming and J lost 6 bases; unmatched junction nucleotides: 13. The CDR3 loop reads CAISGPLRTRSGELFF. For the CDR3, the DNA is TGTGCCATCAGCGGCCCTTTACGGACTAGATCCGGGGAGCTGTTTTTT.

The chain is built from TRBV11-2 and TRBJ1-2; possible D gene TRBD1, 5 bases. Germline V gene data show CDR1 as SGHAT and CDR2 as FQNNGV. Trimming shortened V by 2 bases and J by 6 bases, and 7 bases separated the two germline ends. This CDR3 region has 12 residues. CDR3 DNA sequence: TGTGCCAGCAGCTTACGGGGGAATGGCTACACCTTC. Its protein is CASSLRGNGYTF.

V is TRBV6-1 and J is TRBJ1-6, with a possible D match to TRBD1 (5 bases). V lost 5 bases to trimming and J lost 7 bases, with 15 bases between them. This CDR3 spans 15 amino acids. Per germline, CDR1 MNHNS and CDR2 SASEGT. The CDR3 loop is CASSRGEGGNSPLHF. CDR3 nucleotide sequence: TGTGCCAGCAGTCGAGGGGAAGGAGGGAATTCACCCCTCCACTTT.

The CDR3 DNA reads as TGTGCCAGCAGTCCCACGGTGGGACTGGGGTACAATGAGCAGTTCTTC. Its protein product is CASSPTVGLGYNEQFF. The V and J genes are TRBV21-1 and TRBJ2-1; TRBD2, the D gene given by the table, was not confirmed from the DNA. TRBV21-1 is shown as a pseudogene. The CDR3 is 16 amino acids.

The rearrangement uses TRBV11-2 and TRBJ1-4; 7 bases agree with TRBD1. The germline CDR1 and CDR2 sequences are SGHAT and FQNNGV. With 5 bases clipped from V and 6 bases from J, the junction kept 6 bases outside the gene matches. The CDR3 runs 14 residues. Here the CDR3 reads CASSPWGTDEKLFF. The CDR3 DNA reads as TGTGCCAGCAGCCCATGGGGGACAGATGAAAAACTGTTTTTT.

This clone was picked up a small number of times. The rearrangement links TRBV4-1 to TRBJ1-3; the D is unclear. This CDR3 spans 17 amino acids. From germline, CDR1 is MGHRA and CDR2 YSYEKL. Trimming cost V 0 bases and J 4 bases, with 16 bases left between them. This chain's CDR3 is CASSQEGGRVAGNTIYF. CDR3 DNA sequence: TGCGCCAGCAGCCAAGAGGGTGGTCGGGTGGCCGGAAACACCATATATTTT.

This rearrangement joins TRBV2 to TRBJ2-7, with 10 nucleotides matching TRBD2. With V trimmed by 3 bases and J by 7 bases, 15 bases remained unmatched. This CDR3 contains 17 residues. Germline V gene lookup returns CDR1 SNHLY and CDR2 FYNNEI. The CDR3 is CASSDVPKRGAGGEQYF. In nucleotides, the CDR3 is TGTGCCAGCAGTGACGTCCCAAAGCGGGGAGCGGGGGGGGAGCAGTACTTC.

CDR3 amino acids: CASSFRLAGGYDNEQFF. The CDR3 DNA reads TGTGCCAGCAGTTTTAGACTAGCGGGAGGGTATGACAATGAGCAGTTCTTC. V gene TRBV28 combines with J gene TRBJ2-1; TRBD2 aligns across 14 bases. The V gene end was trimmed by 3 bases and the J gene end by 5 bases; junction bases not matched to a gene: 6. Germline-derived CDR1 and CDR2 are MDHEN and SYDVKM. This CDR3 is built from 17 residues. The full variable domain, rest sourced from reference TRBV28 and TRBJ2-1, is DVKVTQSSRYLVKRTGEKVFLECVQDMDHENMFWYRQDPGLGLRLIYFSYDVKMKEKGDIPEGYSVSREKKERFSLILESASTNQTSMYLCASSFRLAGGYDNEQFFGPGTRLTVL.

This clone appeared a few times. The chain carries TRBV4-1 and TRBJ2-6; the D is unclear. Trimming took 4 bases from V and 3 from J, leaving 10 bases between them. Germline CDR1 and CDR2: MGHRA and YSYEKL. The CDR3 contains 15 residues. DNA for the CDR3: TGCGCCAGCAGCCCCACAGATATTGGGGCCAACGTCCTGACTTTC. This translates into CASSPTDIGANVLTF.

Worth noting for this clone: The same CDR3 arises from other DNA sequences in this sample as well. The rearrangement links TRBV18 to TRBJ2-5; 7 bases are a match to TRBD1. The V segment lost 4 bases and the J segment 2 bases; nucleotides outside the gene matches: 4. The CDR3 covers 14 residues. Germline loops: CDR1 KGHSH, CDR2 LQKENI. The CDR3 region has the DNA TGTGCCAGCTCACGTAACAGGGGTCAAGAGACCCAGTACTTC. Its protein product is CASSRNRGQETQYF.

The V call is TRBV7-8, the J call TRBJ1-1; D may be TRBD1 (6 bases). The V gene lost 2 bases and the J gene lost 4 bases, with 14 bases spanning the gap. The germline V gene encodes CDR1 SGHVS and CDR2 FQNEAQ. The length of the CDR3 is 15 residues. The CDR3 here is CASSLSRGRGTEAFF. CDR3 nucleotide sequence: TGTGCCAGCAGCTTATCCAGGGGTCGGGGCACTGAAGCTTTCTTT.

The chain joins TRBV19 to TRBJ2-2; 14 positions agree with TRBD2. The CDR3 is made up of 17 amino acids. Germline V gives CDR1 LNHDA, CDR2 SQIVND (reference sequence). The ends lost 3 bases at V and 7 bases at J; junction bases unmatched: 7. The CDR3 loop is CASSIPGLAGEDGELFF. CDR3 DNA: TGTGCCAGTAGTATCCCGGGACTAGCGGGAGAAGACGGGGAGCTGTTTTTT.

The chain joins TRBV19 to TRBJ1-5; D remains unclear. This CDR3 is 12 amino acids long. Trimming removed 6 bases from V and 5 bases from J, with 8 bases in between. Germline loops: CDR1 LNHDA, CDR2 SQIVND (reference sequence). The CDR3 region is CASRGRDQPQHF. CDR3 nucleotide sequence: TGTGCCAGTAGGGGGAGAGATCAGCCCCAGCATTTT.

The chain couples TRBV5-5 to TRBJ2-1; 8 bases agree with TRBD1. Germline V CDR1 and CDR2: SGHKS, YYEKEE (reference sequence). The CDR3 extends over 13 amino acids. V was pared by 2 bases and J by 7 bases, with 2 bases of the junction left unmatched. The CDR3 here is CASSFRTGNEQFF. CDR3 DNA: TGTGCCAGCAGCTTCCGGACAGGGAATGAGCAGTTCTTC.